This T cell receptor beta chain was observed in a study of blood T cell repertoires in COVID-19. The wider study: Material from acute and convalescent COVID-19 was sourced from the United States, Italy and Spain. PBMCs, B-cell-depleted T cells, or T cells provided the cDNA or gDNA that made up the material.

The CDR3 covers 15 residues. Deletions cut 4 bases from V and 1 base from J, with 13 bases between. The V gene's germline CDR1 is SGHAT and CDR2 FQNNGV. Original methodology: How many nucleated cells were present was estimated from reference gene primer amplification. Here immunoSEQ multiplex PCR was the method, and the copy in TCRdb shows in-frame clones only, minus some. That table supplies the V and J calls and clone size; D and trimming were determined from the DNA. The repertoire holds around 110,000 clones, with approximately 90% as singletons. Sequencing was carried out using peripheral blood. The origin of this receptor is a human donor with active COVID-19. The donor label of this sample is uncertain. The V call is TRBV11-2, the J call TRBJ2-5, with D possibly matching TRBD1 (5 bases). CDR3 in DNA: TGTGCCAGCAGCTCGGAGTGGGGCCCCCAAGAGACCCAGTACTTC. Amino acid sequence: CASSSEWGPQETQYF.